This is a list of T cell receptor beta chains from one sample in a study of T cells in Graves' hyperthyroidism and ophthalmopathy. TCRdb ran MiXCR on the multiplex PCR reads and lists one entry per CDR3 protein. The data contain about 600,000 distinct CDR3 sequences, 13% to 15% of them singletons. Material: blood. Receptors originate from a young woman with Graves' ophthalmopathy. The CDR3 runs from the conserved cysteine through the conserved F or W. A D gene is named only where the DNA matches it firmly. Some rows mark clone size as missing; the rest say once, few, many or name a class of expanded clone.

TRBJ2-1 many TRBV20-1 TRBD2 CSASLAGEQFF TGCAGTGCTAGCCTAGCGGGAGAGCAGTTCTTC
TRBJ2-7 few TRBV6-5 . CASSYGVGYEQYF TGTGCCAGCAGTTACGGGGTAGGCTACGAGCAGTACTTC
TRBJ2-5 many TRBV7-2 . CASSLAHQETQYF TGTGCCAGCAGCTTAGCGCACCAAGAGACCCAGTACTTC
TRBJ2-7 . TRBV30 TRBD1 CACPGTATSYEQYF TGTGCCTGCCCCGGGACAGCTACATCCTACGAGCAGTACTTC
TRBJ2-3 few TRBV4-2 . CASSQDPINTQYF TGTGCCAGCAGCCAAGACCCGATTAATACGCAGTATTTT
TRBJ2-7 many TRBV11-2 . CASNLGGAAREQYF TGTGCCAGCAACTTAGGCGGGGCCGCGCGAGAGCAGTACTTC
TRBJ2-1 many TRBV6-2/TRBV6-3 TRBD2 CASSYSIASGTPTLNNEQFF TGTGCCAGCAGTTACTCGATCGCTAGCGGGACCCCAACTCTGAACAATGAGCAGTTCTTC
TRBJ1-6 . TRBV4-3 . CASSQVGGSSYNSPLHF TGCGCCAGCAGCCAAGTTGGGGGGAGCTCCTATAATTCACCCCTCCACTTT
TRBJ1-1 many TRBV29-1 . CSVEEGEGDTEAFF TGCAGCGTTGAAGAGGGAGAGGGTGACACTGAAGCTTTCTTT
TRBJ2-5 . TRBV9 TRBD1 CASSFLGQGAPQETQYF TGTGCCAGCAGTTTCTTAGGACAGGGGGCCCCCCAAGAGACCCAGTACTTC